This entry is about one TCR beta chain. The antigen remains undetermined. This sample stems from a study of T cell responses to AZD1222 COVID-19 vaccine. The study, taken as a whole, reports: Rises in breadth and depth of Spike-specific TCRs came after two AZD1222 doses.

Assay used: immunoSEQ multiplex PCR; TCRdb lists only in-frame clones, some missing. Of approximately 150,000 clones listed, 89% are singletons. Germline V gene lookup returns CDR1 SGHRS and CDR2 YFSETQ. This CDR3 is built from 16 residues. Trimming pared 0 bases from V and 1 base from J, leaving 13 bases between. This sequence joins TRBV5-1 and TRBJ1-2; unclear D gene. The sample here was peripheral blood, taken 28 days after the second AZD1222 dose. The origin of this receptor is an adult who received the AZD1222 COVID-19 vaccine. CDR3 bases: TGCGCCAGCAGCTTGGGCCAGCCGAACTTTAACTATGGCTACACCTTC. Amino acids: CASSLGQPNFNYGYTF.